The present TCR beta chain was sequenced within a study of identical twins (TCRdb year 2016). Regarding the research as a whole: TCR alpha and beta repertoires from monozygotic twins, unrelated adults of various ages and cord blood were deep-sequenced to test whether fetal clonotypes persist. To rule out contamination, the twin experiments were replicated at different times with different library preparation protocols.

Library preparation employed 5' RACE. The sample was run on an Illumina HiSeq 2000. Template switching added a universal primer binding site, and the final cDNA carried a unique molecular identifier that allowed TCR cDNA molecules to be counted accurately. Specific primers in the conserved constant-segment region were used to synthesize first-strand cDNA for the TCR alpha and beta chains. To control for contamination, every cDNA library carried two barcodes: a SMART-Mk sample barcode plus Illumina barcodes. Two successive PCR steps introduced TruSeq adapter sequences along with Illumina sample barcodes. Sequencing of the TCR alpha and beta cDNA libraries was done on the Illumina HiSeq platform using custom primers. From the authors' description of their analysis: Raw reads were processed with MiGEC to extract unique molecular identifiers, and MiXCR was used to determine CDR3 positions. Recombination models were inferred per individual with the repgenHMM and IGoR tools using an EM algorithm. Shared clonotypes were analyzed with the tcR package in R, and sharing was normalized by the product of cloneset sizes. To study raw recombination free of thymic and clonal selection effects, out-of-frame nonproductive sequences were analyzed. TCRdb handled the public reads itself, with Q25 trimming in fastp and clone calling in MiXCR, and kept productive beta chains. For every CDR3 protein sequence, its rows merge into one entry that carries the most common genes and DNA. The authors' filters were not applied to this entry. This sample holds more than 1.5 million distinct CDR3 sequences; under 35% were observed only once. The ten largest clones capture roughly 0.3% of the sample.

CDR1 MNHEY and CDR2 SVGEGT were looked up in the germline V gene. Trimming leaves V shorter by 2 bases and J shorter by 3 bases, with the junction holding 4 bases beyond the gene matches. Taken from cysteine to phenylalanine, the CDR3 has 16 residues. The entry retains the CDR3 DNA only, 48 bases that are in frame from base 1. Every donor in the study was a healthy Caucasian. This clonotype has more than one count but fewer than ten. This clone's antigen is unknown. No qualities accompany the bases; no much larger clone lies one base away. Broader findings and caveats from the paper: Compared with coincidental sharing between unrelated individuals, out-of-frame TCR alpha sequences shared between twins showed an excess of sequences with low generation probability. Zero-insertion analyses could be partly confounded by invariant T cells such as MAIT and iNKT, although diverse VJ usage argued against such confounding for most clonotypes. A weaker excess of twin sharing was found in beta out-of-frame sequences because the signal-to-noise ratio was lowered by fewer shared sequences. Fewer insertions were carried by abundant cord blood beta clonotypes; a weaker similar trend was observed in young adult naive repertoires, while no such trend was observed in memory repertoires. Recombination models systematically underestimated out-of-frame TCR alpha sharing in monozygotic twins but agreed with sharing between unrelated individuals. Because the same donors could not be followed over many years, the conclusions depended on cross-sectional statistical analysis.

This clonotype originated in a newborn girl in good health. The sequenced sample was cord blood. In this chain, TRBV6-2 or TRBV6-3 is recombined with TRBJ2-1; the junction holds 10 bases that match TRBD2. In nucleotides, the sequence is TGTGCCAGCAGTTACACAGCGGGGGGGGTCTACAATGAGCAGTTCTTC. Translated, this is CASSYTAGGVYNEQFF.